Sequencing of this TCR beta chain was carried out in a study of early T cells in non-severe SARS-CoV-2 infection. This clonotype was detected many times. A single record per CDR3 protein comes from TCRdb applying MiXCR to the 5' RACE reads. The sample includes tens of thousands of distinct CDR3 sequences, about 7% of them seen just once. Germline V CDR1 and CDR2: SGHTA, FQGNSA. J was trimmed by 4 bases and V by 7 bases; bases with no gene match: 6. The CDR3 spans 15 residues. The receptor comes from an adult who was a healthcare worker with PCR-confirmed SARS-CoV-2 infection or an uninfected control (not recorded which). The sequencing input was whole blood. J is TRBJ2-3 and V is TRBV7-2; 12 bases agree with TRBD2. The chain's CDR3 is CASIRLAGAADTQYF. The CDR3 DNA reads as TGTGCCAGCATCCGACTAGCGGGAGCGGCAGATACGCAGTATTTT.